The text below deals with one TCR beta chain. Per germline, CDR1 PRHDT and CDR2 FYEKMQ (reference sequence). The J segment lost 2 bases and the V segment lost 4 bases, leaving 4 bases of the junction unmatched. The CDR3 sequence is 14 residues long. The record originates from a study of blood T cell repertoires in COVID-19. Study in general: In each case, the material was cDNA or gDNA derived from T cells, B-cell-depleted T cells, or PBMCs.

Clones were read by immunoSEQ multiplex PCR, and TCRdb kept only the in-frame ones, dropping some. The sample consists of about 170,000 clones, approximately 84% of them appearing once. The receptor's source is a man in his 70s with active or convalescent COVID-19. The sample comprised peripheral blood. The chain has TRBV13 and TRBJ1-2, with 7 bases matching TRBD1. The CDR3: CASSWDRINYGYTF. CDR3 bases: TGTGCCAGCAGCTGGGACAGAATAAACTATGGCTACACCTTC.